This T cell receptor (beta chain) was documented in a study of control samples from healthy donors and cancer patients. The CDR3 is made up of 16 amino acids. Germline CDR1 and CDR2: MDHEN and SYDVKM. Trimming shortened V by 6 bases and J by 0 bases, and 15 bases separated the two germline ends. Measured with immunoSEQ multiplex PCR; TCRdb has only the in-frame clones, and not every one. The sample gives approximately 140,000 clones, about 88% of which show up once; around 9% is in the top ten. Sequenced input: blood. J is TRBJ1-5 and V is TRBV28, with no clear D. This TCR derives from a woman younger than 45 in good health. The CDR3 sequence is CASSPELTYSNQPQHF. CDR3 bases: TGTGCCAGCAGCCCCGAATTGACCTATAGCAATCAGCCCCAGCATTTT.